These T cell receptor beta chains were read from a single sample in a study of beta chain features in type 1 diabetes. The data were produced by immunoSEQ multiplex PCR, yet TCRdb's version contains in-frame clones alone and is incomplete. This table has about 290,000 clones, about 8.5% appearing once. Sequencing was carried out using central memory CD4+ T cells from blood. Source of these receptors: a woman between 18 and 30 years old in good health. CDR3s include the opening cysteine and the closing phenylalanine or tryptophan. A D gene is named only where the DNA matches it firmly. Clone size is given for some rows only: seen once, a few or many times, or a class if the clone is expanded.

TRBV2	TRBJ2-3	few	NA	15	TGTGCCAGCAGTGAATTCGGTAGGGGCACAGATACGCAGTATTTT	CASSEFGRGTDTQYF
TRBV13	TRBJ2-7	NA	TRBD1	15	TGTGCCAGCAGCCCAAGGACAGGGTCGGTTTACGAGCAGTACTTC	CASSPRTGSVYEQYF
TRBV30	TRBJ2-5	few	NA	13	TGTGCCTGGAGAGACCCCGGGACGAAGACCCAGTACTTC	CAWRDPGTKTQYF
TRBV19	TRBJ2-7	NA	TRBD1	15	TGTGCCAGTAGTCCAGGGACAGGGGCTTTCGGGGAGCAGTACTTC	CASSPGTGAFGEQYF
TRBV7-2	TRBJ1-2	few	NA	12	TGTGCCAGCAGGGACGACAGTTCCGGCTACACCTTC	CASRDDSSGYTF
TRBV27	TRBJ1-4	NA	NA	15	TGTGCCAGCAGTTTGGGGGAGAGACAGTTTGAAAAACTGTTTTTT	CASSLGERQFEKLFF
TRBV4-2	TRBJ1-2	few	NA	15	TGTGCCAGCAGCCCAAGTGGGCTAGCTAACTATGGCTACACCTTC	CASSPSGLANYGYTF
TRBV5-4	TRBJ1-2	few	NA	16	TGTGCCAGCAGCTTGGCAACCGGGACACTGAACTATGGCTACACCTTC	CASSLATGTLNYGYTF
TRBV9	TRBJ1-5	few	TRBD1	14	TGTGCCAGCAGGGGACAGGGGGTGTATCAGCCCCAGCATTTT	CASRGQGVYQPQHF
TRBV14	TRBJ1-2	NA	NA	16	TGTGCCAGCAGCCCCCAGGGCACGGACAGCTTCTATGGCTACACCTTC	CASSPQGTDSFYGYTF
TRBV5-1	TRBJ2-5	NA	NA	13	TGCGCCAGCAGCGTGGGACCGGGGGAGACCCAGTACTTC	CASSVGPGETQYF
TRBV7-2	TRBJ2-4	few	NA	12	TGTGCCAGCAGCAAAACAGGGAACATTCAGTACTTC	CASSKTGNIQYF
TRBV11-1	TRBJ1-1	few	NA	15	TGTGCCAGCAGCAAGGGACTGGATAGGAACACTGAAGCTTTCTTT	CASSKGLDRNTEAFF
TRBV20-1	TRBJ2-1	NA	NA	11	TGCAGTGCTAGCCTAGTAAATGAGCAGTTCTTC	CSASLVNEQFF
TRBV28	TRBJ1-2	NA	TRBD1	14	TGTGCCAGCAGTCCGACAGGGGCTAACTATGGCTACACCTTC	CASSPTGANYGYTF
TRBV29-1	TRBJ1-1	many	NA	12	TGCAGCGTTGATAGGTCCGGATCTTTAGGGTTCTTT	CSVDRSGSLGFF
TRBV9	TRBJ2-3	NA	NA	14	TGTGCCAGCAGCGTAGGGCAGGGAGCAGATACGCAGTATTTT	CASSVGQGADTQYF
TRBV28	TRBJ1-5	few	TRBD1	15	TGTGCCAGCAGGCAAACAGGGGGCTTAGGCCAGCCCCAGCATTTT	CASRQTGGLGQPQHF
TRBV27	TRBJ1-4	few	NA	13	TGTGCCAGCAGTTACGCCCCGGGGGGAAAACTGTTTTTT	CASSYAPGGKLFF
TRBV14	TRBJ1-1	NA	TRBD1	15	TGTGCCAGCAGCCAAGGCAGGGGGCGCCTTCCCGAAGCTTTCTTT	CASSQGRGRLPEAFF
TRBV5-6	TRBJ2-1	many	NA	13	TGTGCCAGCACCCGCGGACCCAACAATGAGCAGTTCTTC	CASTRGPNNEQFF
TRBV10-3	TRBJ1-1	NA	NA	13	TGTGCCTCCCGGGGCGCGACGGACGATGAAGCTTTCTTT	CASRGATDDEAFF
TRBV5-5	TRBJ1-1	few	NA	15	TGTGCCAGCAGCTTGGCGTCCCGGGTGGGCACTGAAGCTTTCTTT	CASSLASRVGTEAFF
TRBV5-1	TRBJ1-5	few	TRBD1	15	TGCGCCAGCAGCCCTACCTCAGGGGGCACTCAGCCCCAGCATTTT	CASSPTSGGTQPQHF
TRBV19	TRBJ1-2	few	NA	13	TGTGCCAGTACCGGGACCGTAAACTATGGCTACACCTTC	CASTGTVNYGYTF
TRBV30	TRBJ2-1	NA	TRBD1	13	TGTGCCTGCGGACAGGGGACCTACAATGAGCAGTTCTTC	CACGQGTYNEQFF
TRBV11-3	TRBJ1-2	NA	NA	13	TGTGCCAGCAGCTTAGAAGCTAACTATGGCTACACCTTC	CASSLEANYGYTF
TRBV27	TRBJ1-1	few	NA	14	TGTGCCAGCGGGAGAGGGGGGAAGGTAGGGGAAGCTTTCTTT	CASGRGGKVGEAFF
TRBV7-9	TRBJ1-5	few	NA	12	TGTGCCAGCAGCCGGGGGGATCAGCCCCAGCATTTT	CASSRGDQPQHF
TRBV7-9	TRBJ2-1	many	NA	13	TGTGCCAGCAGCTTGAGCGCCGTCAATGAGCAGTTCTTC	CASSLSAVNEQFF
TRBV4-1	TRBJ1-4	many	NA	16	TGCGCCAGCAGCCAAGATCGAAGGGTTTCTAATGAAAAACTGTTTTTT	CASSQDRRVSNEKLFF
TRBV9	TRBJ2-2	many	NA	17	TGTGCCAGCAGCGTTGGCCTCGTGGGGGGATCGTCCGGGGAGCTGTTTTTT	CASSVGLVGGSSGELFF
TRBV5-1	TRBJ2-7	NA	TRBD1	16	TGCGCCAGCAGCTTGGCCTGGACAGGGACCCCCTACGAGCAGTACTTC	CASSLAWTGTPYEQYF
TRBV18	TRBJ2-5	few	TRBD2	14	TGTGCCAGCTCACCTGGGGGACTAGACGGGACCCAGTACTTC	CASSPGGLDGTQYF
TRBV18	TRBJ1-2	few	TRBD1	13	TGTGCCAGTTCCCCGGGACAGAACTATGGCTACACCTTC	CASSPGQNYGYTF
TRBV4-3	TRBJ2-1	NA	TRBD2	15	TGCGCCAGCAGCTCTGGACTAGCGGGGCGGAATGAGCAGTTCTTC	CASSSGLAGRNEQFF
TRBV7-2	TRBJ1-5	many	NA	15	TGTGCCAGCAGCTTCGACAGTATGGGCAATCAGCCCCAGCATTTT	CASSFDSMGNQPQHF
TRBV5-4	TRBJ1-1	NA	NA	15	TGTGCCAGCAGCTTTTTCCTCCCGTCGAACACTGAAGCTTTCTTT	CASSFFLPSNTEAFF
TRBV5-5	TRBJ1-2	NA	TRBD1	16	TGTGCCAGCAGTTCCGCTCCGGACAGGGCTGCCTATGGCTACACCTTC	CASSSAPDRAAYGYTF
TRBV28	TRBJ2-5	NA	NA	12	TGTGCCAGCGTCCGAAACCAAGAGACCCAGTACTTC	CASVRNQETQYF
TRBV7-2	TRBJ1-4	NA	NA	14	TGTGCCAGCACGAGTACCAGGGGAAATGAAAAACTGTTTTTT	CASTSTRGNEKLFF
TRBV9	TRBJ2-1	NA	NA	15	TGTGCCAGCAGCCACTACGCGGGTTCTGACAATGAGCAGTTCTTC	CASSHYAGSDNEQFF
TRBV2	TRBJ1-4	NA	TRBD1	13	TGTGCCAGCAGTGAAGCGGCCCAGACAGGGCTGTTTTTT	CASSEAAQTGLFF
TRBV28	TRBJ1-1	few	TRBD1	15	TGTGCCAGCAGTTCCGCCACAGGGGGAGGCACTGAAGCTTTCTTT	CASSSATGGGTEAFF
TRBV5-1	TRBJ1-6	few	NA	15	TGCGCCAGCAGCCCCACCGGGACAATTAATTCACCCCTCCACTTT	CASSPTGTINSPLHF
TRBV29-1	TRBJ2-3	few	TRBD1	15	TGCAGCGTGAGGCGGGGGACAGGGGAATCAGATACGCAGTATTTT	CSVRRGTGESDTQYF
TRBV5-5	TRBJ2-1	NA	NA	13	TGTGCCAGCAGCTTGAACAGGGAGGATGAGCAGTTCTTC	CASSLNREDEQFF
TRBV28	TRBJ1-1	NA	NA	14	TGTGCCAGCAGTTTAGTCAGCCCGAACACTGAAGCTTTCTTT	CASSLVSPNTEAFF
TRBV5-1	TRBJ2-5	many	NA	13	TGCGCCAGCAGCTCACAGCTTCAAGAGACCCAGTACTTC	CASSSQLQETQYF
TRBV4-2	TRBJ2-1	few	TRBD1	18	TGTGCCAGCCGGTATACAACCGGGACAGGGTTCCCCCCCAATGAGCAGTTCTTC	CASRYTTGTGFPPNEQFF
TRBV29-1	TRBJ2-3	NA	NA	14	TGCAGCGTTGAAAGGGACCGATACACAGATACGCAGTATTTT	CSVERDRYTDTQYF
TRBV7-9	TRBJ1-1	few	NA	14	TGTGCCAGCAGCTGGGCTGGGACTAACACTGAAGCTTTCTTT	CASSWAGTNTEAFF
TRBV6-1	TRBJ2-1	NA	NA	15	TGTGCCGGCAGAACAGGGTTGGCATCGCACGGTGAGCAGTTCTTC	CAGRTGLASHGEQFF
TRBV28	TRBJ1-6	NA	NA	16	TGTGCCAGCAGTTTGGCGGGTTCCCAGGGGCGGTCACCCCTCCACTTT	CASSLAGSQGRSPLHF
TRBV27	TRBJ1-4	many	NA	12	TGTGCCAGCAGTTCCACCCTCGAAAAACTGTTTTTT	CASSSTLEKLFF
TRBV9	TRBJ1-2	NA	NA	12	TGTGCCAGCAGCATTAAGGACTATGGCTACACCTTC	CASSIKDYGYTF